The T cell receptor beta chain under discussion was sequenced for a study of Ad26.COV2.S vaccination and SARS-CoV-2 variants (dated by TCRdb to 2020 to 2022). Notes on the research overall: Vaccine-arm donors came from COV1001, a multicentre, randomized, double-blind, placebo-controlled phase I-IIa trial of Ad26.COV2.S in healthy adults. Participants in the trial were split at random into five groups of five each, receiving low-dose or high-dose Ad26.COV2.S once or twice, or else placebo on both occasions. The TCR-sequenced set comprised around 30 samples: around 20 Ad26.COV2.S vaccine recipients, 5 placebo recipients and 8 SARS-CoV-2 convalescent individuals. TCRbeta repertoire sequencing was used to assess the specificity and breadth of SARS-CoV-2-reactive T cell receptors after Ad26.COV2.S vaccination. Dosing of Ad26.COV2.S was intramuscular, at either 5x10^10 or 1x10^11 viral particles, delivered as one shot or as two shots spaced 56 days apart. Throughout the experiments and outcome assessment, investigators stayed blinded to trial group allocation. Findings and caveats that apply to the study as a whole: Higher spike-specific TCR breadth was observed in Ad26.COV2.S recipients than in placebo recipients (P = 0.0014). The study was not powered to compare responses between vaccine doses or regimens. It was noted by the authors that total T cell responses may have been underestimated by the TCR breadth and depth analyses. After vaccination, spike-specific CD8+ and CD4+ T cell responses were reported to show substantial breadth. Vaccine and placebo recipients had similar non-spike TCR breadth, a finding consistent with the vaccine containing only spike.

According to the study, the label for this sample's treatment or condition signals: around 19 received Ad26.COV2.S at low or high dose, single or two shots; several received placebo; per-sample allocation not given. Repertoires of vaccine and placebo recipients were sequenced from samples collected on day 63 after the first injection. Between 29 July and 7 August 2020, Cohort 1b enrolled 20 to 30 adults aged 18-55 years at one site in Boston, USA. Ad26.COV2.S was a replication-incompetent adenovirus type 26 vector expressing a prefusion-stabilized SARS-CoV-2 spike protein from the original Wuhan strain. TCRbeta CDR3 regions were sequenced with the immunoSEQ Assay. After extraction, genomic DNA underwent amplification by bias-controlled multiplex PCR, followed by high-throughput sequencing. Turning to the authors' computational methods: Collapsing and filtering of sequences were performed to quantify the absolute abundance of each unique TCRbeta CDR3 region. T cell fraction was estimated by normalizing TCRbeta template counts to usable DNA, which was measured by amplifying reference genes present in all nucleated cells. Repertoire TCRs were annotated as SARS-CoV-2-specific by exact matching of V gene, CDR3 amino acid sequence and J gene to a known reactive TCR set. The reference SARS-CoV-2 TCR set was derived from MIRA and filtered for enrichment in COVID-19-positive ImmuneCODE repertoires, a step that removed public or cross-reactive TCRs. Using the MIRA antigens, annotated TCRs were further analysed by specific ORF or by position within an ORF. Breadth was defined as annotated unique rearrangements over total unique productive rearrangements; depth was the summed frequency of those rearrangements. Two-sided Wilcoxon rank-sum tests were used to compare TCR breadth between groups. TCRdb mirrors the immuneACCESS table, restricted to in-frame sequences. Some clones are absent from its copies; in checked studies, under half trace to an unresolved V gene, and the reason for the others is unknown. V and J calls and clone size follow that table, whereas D and trimming were derived from the DNA. The sample table lists 450,000 to 550,000 clones, approximately 92% of them with a count of one. About 2.5% of the sample belongs to the ten largest clones.

Relative to germline, V is missing 4 bases and J is missing 3 bases, with 5 bases of the junction outside any gene match. CDR1 and CDR2 are read off the germline V gene as SGHTA and FQGTGA. Counted from cysteine to phenylalanine, this CDR3 has 15 amino acids. Only the CDR3 portion is preserved as DNA: 45 bases, with reading frame beginning at the first base. This clone has a single count. Its antigen target is currently unknown. Per-base qualities were not stored, and no clone one base away is much larger. The rearrangement joined TRBV7-3 to TRBJ2-1; TRBD2 aligns with 8 central bases. The receptor's source is a person aged 18-65 years who received the Ad26.COV2.S COVID-19 vaccine or a placebo. This material consisted of peripheral blood, taken in a trial of Ad26.COV2.S vaccine versus placebo. The CDR3: CASSYTSGRYNEQFF. The nucleotide sequence is TGTGCCAGCAGCTATACTAGCGGACGCTACAATGAGCAGTTCTTC. Full variable domain (CDR3 extended with the reference TRBV7-3 and TRBJ2-1 proteins): GAGVSQTPSNKVTEKGKYVELRCDPISGHTALYWYRQSLGQGPEFLIYFQGTGAADDSGLPNDRFFAVRPEGSVSTLKIQRTERGDSAVYLCASSYTSGRYNEQFFGPGTRLTVL.